The 5 T cell receptor beta chains below were found in one sample sequenced in a study of blood T cell repertoires in COVID-19. Sequencing used immunoSEQ multiplex PCR; TCRdb keeps in-frame clones, though not all of them. Of about 32,000 clones in the sample, 80% to 90% were seen once. Sequenced input: peripheral blood. All receptors come from a woman aged 80 or over with active or convalescent COVID-19.

Only a few counts were recorded for this clone. The V gene is TRBV10-3, the J gene TRBJ2-3, with 7 positions matching TRBD2. CDR1 ENHRY and CDR2 SYGVKD come from the germline V gene. This CDR3 has 15 residues. The V gene end was trimmed by 6 bases and the J gene end by 5 bases; junction bases not matched to a gene: 11. In DNA, the CDR3 is TGTGCCATCAGGGGTAGCGGGTCCGTTCGAGATACGCAGTATTTT. Residues: CAIRGSGSVRDTQYF.

The rearrangement uses TRBV6-5 and TRBJ1-5, with D possibly being TRBD1 (6 bases). This CDR3 contains 15 residues. V dropped 8 bases and J dropped 0 bases, with 14 bases sitting between them. Germline lookup yields CDR1 MNHEY and CDR2 SVGAGI. The CDR3 coding sequence is TGTGCCAGCCTTCGAGAGGGGGATAGCAATCAGCCCCAGCATTTT. It translates to CASLREGDSNQPQHF.

The V gene is TRBV9, the J gene TRBJ1-3; D possibly corresponds to TRBD1 (5 bases). Germline V lookup: CDR1 SGDLS, CDR2 YYNGEE. Trimming removed 0 bases from V and 4 bases from J, with 17 bases in between. The CDR3 sequence is 17 residues long. CDR3 DNA: TGTGCCAGCAGCGTAGGAGATAGGGGCTTGGGGGGAAACACCATATATTTT. It is translated as CASSVGDRGLGGNTIYF.

The chain employs TRBV24-1 and TRBJ1-2; 8 nucleotides agree with TRBD1. This CDR3 is built from 16 residues. Germline V gene data show CDR1 as KGHDR and CDR2 as SFDVKD. J gave up 6 bases and V 3 bases, and 11 bases lay outside the gene matches. CDR3 in amino acids: CATSDNRGTFPHGYTF. In DNA, the CDR3 is TGTGCCACCAGTGATAACAGGGGGACCTTCCCCCATGGCTACACCTTC.

The genes are TRBV5-1 and TRBJ2-1; a weak D match, TRBD2 (5 bases). CDR3 length: 11 residues. The V and J ends lost 0 bases and 10 bases respectively, with 5 bases between them. Per germline, CDR1 SGHRS and CDR2 YFSETQ. CDR3 DNA sequence: TGCGCCAGCAGCTTGGAGCGGGAGCAGTTCTTC. Translated: CASSLEREQFF.